Below, 2 T cell receptor beta chains from the same sample are listed, as sequenced in a study of blood T cell repertoires in COVID-19. The protocol was immunoSEQ multiplex PCR, while the TCRdb copy is restricted to in-frame clones and leaves out a portion. The top ten hold approximately 2% of the sample, which has about 100,000 clones, around 85% seen once. Sequenced material: peripheral blood. Receptors originate from an older woman with active or convalescent COVID-19.

The V gene is TRBV4-3, the J gene TRBJ2-5, with 8 bases fitting TRBD1. The ends lost 0 bases at V and 3 bases at J; junction bases unmatched: 6. The CDR3 covers 16 residues. CDR1 and CDR2 (germline): LGHNA, YSLEER. Here the CDR3 reads CASSQDRGLIKETQYF. The DNA of the CDR3 is TGCGCCAGCAGCCAAGACAGGGGGCTTATTAAAGAGACCCAGTACTTC.

A few counts support this clone. This CDR3 is CASNRPSGEQYF. In DNA, the CDR3 is TGTGCCAGCAACAGGCCATCAGGGGAGCAGTACTTC. V usage is TRBV6-5 and J usage is TRBJ2-7; TRBD1 is a possible D gene (5 bases). The germline gives CDR1 MNHEY, CDR2 SVGAGI. This CDR3 has 12 residues. The V end lost 7 bases, the J end lost 7 bases, and 14 bases lay between the germline ends.